These 10 T cell receptor beta chains share one sample of origin, sequenced in a study of tumor-infiltrating lymphocytes in primary liver carcinoma. Making TCR beta cDNA involved around 520 ng total RNA and a constant-region primer. Slightly modified ARM-PCR with three nested multiplex PCR rounds yielded TCR beta libraries. The first two PCR rounds, around 10 cycles each, used TRBV1-TRBV30 forward primers and a C-beta reverse primer. TCRdb reanalysed the multiplex PCR reads using MiXCR and keeps one entry per CDR3 protein. The data hold 100,000 or so distinct CDR3 sequences, with 80% to 85% observed a single time. From unsorted bulk tissue weighing 20-30 mg, DNA and RNA were co-extracted. The sequenced sample was liver tumor tissue from sampling region 3. Subset specified: tumor region T3, left-lateral pole. The receptors stem from a man aged 40-55 years with primary liver carcinoma and hepatitis B virus infection.

Of note for this clonotype: The junction and the germline gene differ at one end; a read error may be behind it. The V and J genes are TRBV6-5 and TRBJ2-3; D gene unclear. The CDR3 contains 12 residues. Germline loops: CDR1 MNHEY, CDR2 SVGAGI. The CDR3 reads CASNYPPDTLYF. As DNA, the CDR3 is TGTGCCAGCAATTACCCGCCAGATACGCTGTATTTT.

The J gene is TRBJ1-6, the V gene TRBV4-3; 8 bases agree with TRBD1. The CDR3 is 16 residues long. J lost 7 bases, V lost 10 bases, and 15 bases had no gene match. The germline V gene has CDR1 LGHNA and CDR2 YSLEER. CDR3: CANISCDRGRNSPLHF. As DNA, the CDR3 is TGCGCCAACATCTCCTGTGACAGGGGAAGGAATTCACCCCTCCACTTT.

As to this clonotype: At one of its ends the junction is not consistent with the germline gene, which may arise from a read error. The chain recombines TRBV7-9 with TRBJ1-1; the D gene is possibly TRBD1 (6 bases). CDR1 and CDR2 (germline): SEHNR, FQNEAQ (reference sequence). The CDR3 totals 15 residues. CDR3 loop: CTSSFPTGVGTEAFF. The CDR3 nucleotides are TGTACCAGCAGCTTCCCGACAGGTGTGGGCACTGAAGCTTTCTTT.

Worth noting for this clonotype: One end of the junction varies from germline; a read error may be responsible. The V gene is TRBV12-3 or TRBV12-4, the J gene TRBJ2-7; tentative D call: TRBD2 (5 bases). CDR3 length equals 13 residues. CDR3 in DNA: TGTGCCAGCAGTGTGATATGGGAGCCCGAGCAGTATTTC. This translates into CASSVIWEPEQYF.

Comments on this clonotype: The CDR3 ends on some other residue instead of the conserved phenylalanine or tryptophan, so this is likely a read error. V gene TRBV6-6 combines with J gene TRBJ2-2, with unresolved D. This CDR3 comprises 18 residues. Germline-derived CDR1 and CDR2 are MNHNY and SVGAGI (reference sequence). V was cut by 2 bases and J by 7 bases, with 23 bases left in between. Here the CDR3 reads CASSYPLRQGVASGELFL. The CDR3 nucleotides read TGTGCCAGCAGTTACCCCCTGCGCCAAGGTGTTGCCAGCGGGGAGCTGTTTTTA.

Of note for this clonotype: This is likely a read error, given that the CDR3 carries no conserved phenylalanine or tryptophan at its end. The chain is built from TRBV29-1 and TRBJ2-5, with D maybe TRBD1 (5 bases). The CDR3 totals 14 residues. Germline values: CDR1 SQVTM, CDR2 ANQGSEA. CDR3 in DNA: TGCAGCGTCGAAGATCTCGGACAAGGAGAGACCCAGTACTTA. Its protein is CSVEDLGQGETQYL.

The CDR3 sequence is CASSSGSGTSGYEQYF. CDR3 coding DNA: TGTGCCAGCAGCTCAGGCAGTGGGACTAGCGGCTACGAACAGTACTTC. This chain uses TRBV21-1 with TRBJ2-7; no check of the table's D call, TRBD2, against the DNA was made. TRBV21-1 is termed a pseudogene. The CDR3 loop spans 16 amino acids.

Concerning this clonotype: Mismatch with germline at one junction end may stem from a read error. The chain recombines TRBV25-1 with TRBJ1-1, with D possibly TRBD1 on 5 matching bases. Germline CDR1 reads MGHDK; CDR2 reads SYGVNS. The CDR3 totals 13 residues. The CDR3 reads CAGRSGSLSEAFF. For the CDR3, the DNA is TGTGCCGGCAGGTCAGGGTCCCTCTCTGAAGCTTTCTTC.

Of note for this clonotype: Compared with germline, one end of the junction differs, possibly owing to a read error. The chain couples TRBV2 to TRBJ2-7; no clear D gene. Germline V CDR1 and CDR2: SNHLY, FYNNEI. CDR3 length: 10 amino acids. CDR3 residues: CASSRVFRDF. Here the CDR3 DNA reads TGTGCCAGCAGTAGGGTCTTTAGGGACTTC.

The V call is TRBV7-3, the J call TRBJ1-5; TRBD1 might be the D (6 bases). The V and J ends lost 9 bases and 1 base respectively, with 16 bases between them. The CDR3 loop spans 15 amino acids. Per the germline V gene, CDR1 is SGHTA and CDR2 is FQGTGA. The CDR3 region is CASSPTGMSNQPQHF. CDR3 nucleotide sequence: TGTGCCAGTAGCCCAACAGGGATGAGCAATCAGCCCCAGCATTTT.